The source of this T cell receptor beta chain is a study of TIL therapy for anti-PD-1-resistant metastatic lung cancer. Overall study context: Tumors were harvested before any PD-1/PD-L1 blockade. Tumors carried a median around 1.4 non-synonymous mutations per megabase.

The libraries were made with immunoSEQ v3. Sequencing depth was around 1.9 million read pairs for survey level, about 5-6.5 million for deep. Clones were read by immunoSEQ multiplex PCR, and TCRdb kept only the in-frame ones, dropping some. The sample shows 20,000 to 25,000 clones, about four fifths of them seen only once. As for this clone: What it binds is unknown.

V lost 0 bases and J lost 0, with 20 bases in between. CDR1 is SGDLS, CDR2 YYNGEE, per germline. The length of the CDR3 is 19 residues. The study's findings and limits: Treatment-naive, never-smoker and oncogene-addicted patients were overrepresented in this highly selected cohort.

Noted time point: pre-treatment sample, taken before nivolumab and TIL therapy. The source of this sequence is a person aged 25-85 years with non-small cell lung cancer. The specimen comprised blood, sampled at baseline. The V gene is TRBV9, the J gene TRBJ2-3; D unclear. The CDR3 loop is CASSVATTLQTDSTDTQYF. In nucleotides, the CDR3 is TGTGCCAGCAGCGTAGCTACTACACTTCAGACGGATAGCACAGATACGCAGTATTTT.